These 3 T cell receptor beta chains were sequenced from one sample in a study. TCRdb re-called the RT-PCR reads through MiXCR, storing one row per CDR3 protein. This repertoire shows 650,000 to 800,000 distinct CDR3 sequences, more than 13% found once; its top ten account for 3.6%. The sequencing input was memory CD4+ T cells from blood. The receptors were sampled from a female donor in good health, serving as a healthy control.

There are a few counts of this clonotype. The chain is built from TRBV5-1 and TRBJ1-1; D remains unclear. The CDR3 covers 15 residues. The V gene's germline CDR1 is SGHRS and CDR2 YFSETQ. Trimming stripped 2 bases from V and 3 bases from J, with 14 bases between. CDR3 residues: CASSFSPTADTEAFF. The CDR3 DNA follows: TGCGCCAGCAGCTTCTCCCCCACCGCGGACACTGAAGCTTTCTTT.

This clonotype was seen many times. V usage is TRBV7-3 and J usage is TRBJ2-1, with 9 bases that match TRBD1. The trim removed 2 bases at V and 4 bases at J, leaving 6 bases unmatched. This CDR3 region has 16 residues. Germline V gene lookup returns CDR1 SGHTA and CDR2 FQGTGA. CDR3 DNA: TGTGCCAGCAGCTTATCCGGCGGGACAGGGTACAATGAGCAGTTCTTC. Its protein product is CASSLSGGTGYNEQFF.

The rearrangement joins TRBV6-1 to TRBJ1-5, with D unclear. The germline V gene has CDR1 MNHNS and CDR2 SASEGT. The V end was cut by 6 bases, the J end by 6 bases, with 9 bases between. This CDR3 is 12 amino acids long. Written as DNA, the CDR3 is TGTGCCAGCAGACGGGTGGCTCAGCCCCAGCATTTT. Translating it yields CASRRVAQPQHF.